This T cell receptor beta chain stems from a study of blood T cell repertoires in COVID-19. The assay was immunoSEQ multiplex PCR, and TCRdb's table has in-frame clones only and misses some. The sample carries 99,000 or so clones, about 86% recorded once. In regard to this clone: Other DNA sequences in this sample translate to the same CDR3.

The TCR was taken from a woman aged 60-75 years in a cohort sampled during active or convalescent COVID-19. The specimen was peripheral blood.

CDR3 sequence (DNA): TGTGCCAGCAGCGTTGACAGGGATCAGCCCCAGCATTTT. It translates to CASSVDRDQPQHF. V and J are TRBV6-4 and TRBJ1-5, with 7 nucleotides matching TRBD1. V shed 6 bases, J shed 5 bases, and the junction held 4 bases outside the gene matches. This CDR3 is built from 13 residues. Germline lookup yields CDR1 MRHNA and CDR2 SNTAGT.